The 25 T cell receptor beta chains reported below all come from one sample, sequenced in a study of radiation and T cells in renal cell carcinoma. This sample's time point: blood 4 weeks post-SBRT, at nephrectomy. Treatment indicated: 15 Gy SBRT to primary tumor, nephrectomy 4 weeks later. The table came from immunoSEQ multiplex PCR; TCRdb's copy has only in-frame clones and leaves some out. The repertoire includes about 90,000 clones, around 84% of them detected once, and approximately 7.2% sits in the top ten. The sample in question was blood, obtained from a patient whose treatment included radiotherapy and nephrectomy. These receptors all stem from a man in his fifties or sixties with renal cell carcinoma.

This clone was counted a single time. V usage is TRBV2 and J usage is TRBJ2-1; 14 positions match TRBD2. The germline gives CDR1 SNHLY, CDR2 FYNNEI. The CDR3 has 15 amino acids. Germline trimming cut 10 bases from V and 8 bases from J; bases unmatched to any gene: 10. The CDR3 here is CATPPPGLAGDEQFF. In nucleotides, the CDR3 is TGTGCCACCCCGCCTCCGGGACTAGCGGGAGATGAGCAGTTCTTC. The variable domain in full, with the rest retrieved from reference TRBV2 and TRBJ2-1, is EPEVTQTPSHQVTQMGQEVILRCVPISNHLYFYWYRQILGQKVEFLVSFYNNEISEKSEIFDDQFSVERPDGSNFTLKIRSTKLEDSAMYFCATPPPGLAGDEQFFGPGTRLTVL.

The CDR3 nucleotides are TGCGCCAGCAGCTTGAGAGGGGGCTACGAGCAGTACTTC. It is translated as CASSLRGGYEQYF. The chain is built from TRBV5-1 and TRBJ2-7, with D perhaps TRBD1 (6 bases). This CDR3 has 13 residues. The V end lost 1 base, the J end lost 3 bases, and 8 bases lay between the germline ends. Germline V gene lookup returns CDR1 SGHRS and CDR2 YFSETQ. The entire variable domain, with the rest obtained from reference TRBV5-1 and TRBJ2-7, is as follows: KAGVTQTPRYLIKTRGQQVTLSCSPISGHRSVSWYQQTPGQGLQFLFEYFSETQRNKGNFPGRFSGRQFSNSRSEMNVSTLELGDSALYLCASSLRGGYEQYFGPGTRLTVT.

CDR3 in amino acids: CASSLVTSGNEQFF. DNA for the CDR3: TGTGCCAGCAGCTTAGTGACTAGCGGGAATGAGCAGTTCTTC. The rearrangement uses TRBV11-1 and TRBJ2-1, with 10 nucleotides matching TRBD2. CDR1 is SGHAT and CDR2 is FQDESV in the germline V gene (reference sequence). This CDR3 region has 14 residues. The ends lost 1 base at V and 7 bases at J; junction bases unmatched: 1.

V gene TRBV10-3 combines with J gene TRBJ2-2, with TRBD1 as a possible D gene (5 bases). The CDR3 covers 14 residues. Germline CDR1 ENHRY, CDR2 SYGVKD. V shed 7 bases and J shed 4 bases, with 13 bases lying between them. The CDR3 reads CAINPGPGTGELFF. CDR3 sequence (DNA): TGTGCCATCAATCCAGGGCCGGGCACCGGGGAGCTGTTTTTT.

The CDR3 DNA reads as TGTGCCAGCAGTTTGGGCGGAAATGGAGAGACCCAGTACTTC. It codes for CASSLGGNGETQYF. The chain employs TRBV27 and TRBJ2-5; no firm D call. CDR3 length equals 14 residues. The germline V gene encodes CDR1 MNHEY and CDR2 SMNVEV (reference sequence). V was pared by 3 bases and J by 4 bases, with 12 bases between.

This rearrangement joins TRBV19 to TRBJ1-2, with D perhaps TRBD1 (6 bases). Trimming removed 3 bases at V and 5 bases at J, with 13 bases between. The germline gives CDR1 LNHDA, CDR2 SQIVND (reference sequence). CDR3 size: 14 residues. The CDR3 sequence is CASSIQGSNYGYTF. The CDR3 DNA reads TGTGCCAGTAGTATCCAGGGGAGTAATTATGGCTACACCTTC.

The chain carries TRBV2 and TRBJ2-1; possibly TRBD1 for D (6 bases). The V end lost 4 bases, the J end lost 10 bases, and 11 bases lay between the germline ends. Germline CDR1 reads SNHLY; CDR2 reads FYNNEI. The CDR3 spans 12 residues. In DNA, the CDR3 is TGTGCCAGCAGTGGGGGGCTTGCGGAGCAGTTCTTC. This translates into CASSGGLAEQFF. Drawing the rest from reference TRBV2 and TRBJ2-1, the complete variable domain is EPEVTQTPSHQVTQMGQEVILRCVPISNHLYFYWYRQILGQKVEFLVSFYNNEISEKSEIFDDQFSVERPDGSNFTLKIRSTKLEDSAMYFCASSGGLAEQFFGPGTRLTVL.

In this sample, this clone turned up a few times. This rearrangement joins TRBV5-1 to TRBJ2-7; 7 positions agree with TRBD2. The CDR3 consists of 16 residues. Per germline, CDR1 SGHRS and CDR2 YFSETQ. V trimming: 3 bases; J trimming: 1 base; junction bases outside the gene matches: 10. This chain's CDR3 is CASSSRVSGLSYEQYF. For the CDR3, the DNA is TGCGCCAGCAGCTCCCGTGTTAGCGGGCTATCCTACGAGCAGTACTTC.

This clone was recorded once. The chain couples TRBV6-5 to TRBJ1-1, with a weak D call TRBD1 (5 bases). V was pared by 5 bases and J by 8 bases, with 15 bases between. The V gene's germline CDR1 is MNHEY and CDR2 SVGAGI. The CDR3 loop spans 13 amino acids. The CDR3 reads CASSRGAAREAFF. The CDR3 bases are TGTGCCAGCAGTAGGGGCGCCGCTAGAGAAGCTTTCTTT.

The chain employs TRBV9 and TRBJ1-3, with D hard to call. The CDR3 is 16 amino acids. Trimming took 0 bases from V and 1 from J, leaving 11 bases between them. The germline V gene encodes CDR1 SGDLS and CDR2 YYNGEE. This CDR3 reads CASSVANTGSGNTIYF. The CDR3 DNA is TGTGCCAGCAGCGTAGCTAACACGGGTTCTGGAAACACCATATATTTT.

The chain combines TRBV9 with TRBJ2-5; TRBD2 is a possible D gene (6 bases). Trimming took off 0 bases at V and 5 bases at J, with 17 bases between the two ends. The CDR3 has 16 amino acids. Germline V gene sequence: CDR1 SGDLS, CDR2 YYNGEE. This CDR3 is CASSVEEGVGWETQYF. In nucleotides, the CDR3 is TGTGCCAGCAGCGTAGAGGAGGGTGTTGGTTGGGAGACCCAGTACTTC. The variable domain in full, completed from reference TRBV9 and TRBJ2-5, reads DSGVTQTPKHLITATGQRVTLRCSPRSGDLSVYWYQQSLDQGLQFLIQYYNGEERAKGNILERFSAQQFPDLHSELNLSSLELGDSALYFCASSVEEGVGWETQYFGPGTRLLVL.

This clone has more than one count but fewer than ten. V and J are TRBV19 and TRBJ1-4; TRBD1 matches 11 bases. With 4 bases clipped from V and 7 bases from J, the junction kept 2 bases outside the gene matches. The CDR3 is 14 amino acids. CDR1 and CDR2 (germline): LNHDA, SQIVND (reference sequence). The CDR3 loop reads CASSRTGGAEKLFF. CDR3 in DNA: TGTGCCAGTAGTAGGACAGGGGGCGCTGAAAAACTGTTTTTT.

In its sample, this clone was seen many times. The chain combines TRBV6-6 with TRBJ1-1, with D possibly being TRBD1 (5 bases). From germline, CDR1 is MNHNY and CDR2 SVGAGI (reference sequence). The V end lost 6 bases, the J end lost 1 base, and 12 bases lay between the germline ends. The CDR3 extends over 14 amino acids. In nucleotides, the CDR3 is TGTGCCAGCAGGGAGGGACGCCCGAACACTGAAGCTTTCTTT. This gives the protein CASREGRPNTEAFF.

CDR3 in DNA: TGTGCCAGCTCACCTCAACAGGGGGCTTTAAACACCGGGGAGCTGTTTTTT. It translates to CASSPQQGALNTGELFF. V gene TRBV18 combines with J gene TRBJ2-2, with 9 bases aligning to TRBD1. V lost 3 bases, J lost 2 bases, and 7 bases stayed unmatched. The CDR3 consists of 17 residues. Germline V gene sequence: CDR1 KGHSH, CDR2 LQKENI. Variable domain in full (rest from reference TRBV18 and TRBJ2-2): NAGVMQNPRHLVRRRGQEARLRCSPMKGHSHVYWYRQLPEEGLKFMVYLQKENIIDESGMPKERFSAEFPKEGPSILRIQQVVRGDSAAYFCASSPQQGALNTGELFFGEGSRLTVL.

The CDR3 bases are TGTGCCAGCAGCTTAGCGGGAGGGCCGGATGAGCAGTTCTTC. Protein: CASSLAGGPDEQFF. The rearrangement uses TRBV11-2 and TRBJ2-1; 8 bases line up with TRBD2. After removal of 1 base from V and 8 bases from J, the junction contained 4 bases not matched to a gene. The CDR3 contains 14 residues. Germline CDR1 reads SGHAT; CDR2 reads FQNNGV. The entire variable domain, with the rest obtained from reference TRBV11-2 and TRBJ2-1, is as follows: EAGVAQSPRYKIIEKRQSVAFWCNPISGHATLYWYQQILGQGPKLLIQFQNNGVVDDSQLPKDRFSAERLKGVDSTLKIQPAKLEDSAVYLCASSLAGGPDEQFFGPGTRLTVL.

Comment on this clone: One end of the junction varies from germline; a read error may be responsible. V gene TRBV27 combines with J gene TRBJ2-7; D uncertain. This CDR3 spans 15 amino acids. Germline values: CDR1 MNHEY, CDR2 SMNVEV (reference sequence). The CDR3 coding sequence is TGTGCCAGCAGTTTATACCGCGAAAATATTTACGGGCAGTACTTC. The encoded protein is CASSLYRENIYGQYF.

The rearrangement uses TRBV14 and TRBJ2-5; 9 bases fit TRBD1. The germline gives CDR1 SGHDN, CDR2 FVKESK. The CDR3 is 18 amino acids. CDR3 nucleotide sequence: TGTCACCCGCTCCGAGGGACAGGGCCTAAGACCCCAAAAGAGACCCAGTACTTC. Its translation: CHPLRGTGPKTPKETQYF.

The chain is built from TRBV23-1 and TRBJ1-3, with D hard to call. TRBV23-1 is filed as an ORF, its function uncertain. The CDR3 runs to 12 residues. Trimming removed 8 bases at V and 0 bases at J, with 5 bases between. The CDR3 coding sequence is TGCGCCAGCGGAAGCTCTGGAAACACCATATATTTT. This translates into CASGSSGNTIYF.

The chain recombines TRBV29-1 with TRBJ2-7; D call uncertain. Trimming pared 7 bases from V and 3 bases from J, leaving 10 bases between. The germline gives CDR1 SQVTM, CDR2 ANQGSEA. This CDR3 comprises 11 residues. The CDR3, as DNA: TGCAGCGGCCGGATGGGCTACGAGCAGTACTTC. Protein sequence: CSGRMGYEQYF.

This rearrangement joins TRBV6-1 to TRBJ2-2, with D perhaps TRBD2 (5 bases). Germline CDR1 and CDR2: MNHNS and SASEGT. This CDR3 contains 15 residues. V was cut by 10 bases and J by 1 base, with 16 bases left in between. CDR3 sequence reads: CATMLAGLNTGELFF. The CDR3 DNA reads TGTGCCACCATGCTGGCGGGCTTGAACACCGGGGAGCTGTTTTTT.

The chain carries TRBV6-5 and TRBJ2-7; 7 bases are shared with TRBD2. Trimming took 5 bases from V and 1 from J; bases not matched to a gene: 5. CDR1 and CDR2 from the germline V gene are MNHEY and SVGAGI. The CDR3 extends over 14 amino acids. The CDR3 bases are TGTGCCAGCAGTCTCCGGGACTATTCCTACGAGCAGTACTTC. This translates into CASSLRDYSYEQYF.

The chain employs TRBV25-1 and TRBJ2-5, with D possibly being TRBD2 (5 bases). The CDR3 extends over 12 amino acids. CDR1 and CDR2 (germline): MGHDK, SYGVNS. Trimming left V 1 base short and J 7 bases short, with 7 bases between. The DNA of the CDR3 is TGTGCCAGCAGTGAATGGGAGTGGACCCAGTACTTC. This gives the protein CASSEWEWTQYF.

The chain has TRBV7-9 and TRBJ2-2; 12 positions match TRBD2. Losses at the gene ends were 3 bases for V and 1 base for J; bases not matched to a gene: 6. Germline V gene sequence: CDR1 SEHNR, CDR2 FQNEAQ (reference sequence). The CDR3 loop spans 18 amino acids. CDR3: CASSFLLAGGGNTGELFF. The CDR3 nucleotides are TGTGCCAGCAGCTTCCTACTAGCGGGAGGTGGGAACACCGGGGAGCTGTTTTTT.

The rearrangement joins TRBV28 to TRBJ2-1, with D maybe TRBD1 (6 bases). This CDR3 comprises 14 residues. V was trimmed by 6 bases and J by 9 bases, leaving 18 bases between them. Germline-derived CDR1 and CDR2 are MDHEN and SYDVKM. DNA for the CDR3: TGTGCCAGCAGCCTCATAGGGGGTATGACTGAGCAGTTCTTC. Protein: CASSLIGGMTEQFF.

This chain joins TRBV30 and TRBJ2-7; 8 bases fit TRBD1. From germline, CDR1 is GTSNPN and CDR2 SVGIG (reference sequence). V was pared by 4 bases and J by 3 bases, with 11 bases of the junction left unmatched. This CDR3 comprises 15 residues. The CDR3 coding sequence is TGTGCCTGGACACCGGGACAGGCAACTAACTACGAGCAGTACTTC. Protein product: CAWTPGQATNYEQYF.